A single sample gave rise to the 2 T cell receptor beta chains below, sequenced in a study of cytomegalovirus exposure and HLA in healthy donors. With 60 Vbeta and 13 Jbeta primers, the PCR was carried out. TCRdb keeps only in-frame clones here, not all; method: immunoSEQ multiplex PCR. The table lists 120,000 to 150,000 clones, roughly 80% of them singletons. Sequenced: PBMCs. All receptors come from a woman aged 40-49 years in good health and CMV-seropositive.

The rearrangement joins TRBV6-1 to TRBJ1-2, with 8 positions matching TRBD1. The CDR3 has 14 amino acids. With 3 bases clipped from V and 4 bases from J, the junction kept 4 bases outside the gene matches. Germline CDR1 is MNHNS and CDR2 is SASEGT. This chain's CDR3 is CASSETGEGYGYTF. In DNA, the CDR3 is TGTGCCAGCAGTGAGACAGGGGAGGGCTATGGCTACACCTTC.

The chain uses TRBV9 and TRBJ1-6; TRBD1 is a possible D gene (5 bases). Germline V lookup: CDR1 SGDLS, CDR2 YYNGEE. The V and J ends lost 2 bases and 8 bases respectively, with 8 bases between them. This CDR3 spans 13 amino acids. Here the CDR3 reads CASSVATDSPLHF. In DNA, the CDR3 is TGTGCCAGCAGCGTTGCGACAGATTCACCCCTCCACTTT.